The TCR beta chain described here comes from a study of blood T cell repertoires in COVID-19. In the study overall: Samples of COVID-19 (acute and convalescent) were obtained from the United States, Italy and Spain.

This table comes from immunoSEQ multiplex PCR, and its TCRdb copy is limited to in-frame clones, with some not included. The data contain about 240,000 clones, around 90% of them singletons. The CDR3 has 15 amino acids. The rearrangement links TRBV21-1 to TRBJ2-2; no DNA check was done on the table's D call, TRBD1. TRBV21-1 is classified as a pseudogene. The sequencing sample was made of PBMCs or T cells enriched from blood (not recorded which). This receptor was identified in a woman in her twenties or thirties with acute COVID-19. CDR3 sequence reads: CASGPRRGRYGELFF. The CDR3 region has the DNA TGTGCCAGCGGCCCAAGGAGGGGGCGTTACGGGGAGCTGTTTTTT.